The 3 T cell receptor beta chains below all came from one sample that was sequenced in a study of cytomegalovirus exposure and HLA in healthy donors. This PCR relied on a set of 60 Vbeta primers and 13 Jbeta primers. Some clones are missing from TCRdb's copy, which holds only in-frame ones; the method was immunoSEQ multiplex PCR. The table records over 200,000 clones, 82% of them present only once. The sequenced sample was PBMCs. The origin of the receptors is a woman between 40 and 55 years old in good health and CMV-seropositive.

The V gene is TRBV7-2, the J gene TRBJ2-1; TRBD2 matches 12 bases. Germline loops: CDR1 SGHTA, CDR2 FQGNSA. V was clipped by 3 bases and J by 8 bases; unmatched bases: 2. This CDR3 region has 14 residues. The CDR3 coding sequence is TGTGCCAGCAGCTTGACTAGCGGGAGTTATGAGCAGTTCTTC. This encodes CASSLTSGSYEQFF.

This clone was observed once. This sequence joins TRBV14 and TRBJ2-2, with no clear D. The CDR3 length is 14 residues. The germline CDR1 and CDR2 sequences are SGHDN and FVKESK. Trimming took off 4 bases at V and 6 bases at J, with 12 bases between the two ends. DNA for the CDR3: TGTGCCAGCAGCCCAACCCCCAGTCCCGGGGAGCTGTTTTTT. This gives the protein CASSPTPSPGELFF.

Here the CDR3 reads CAWGGTPTGEQYF. CDR3 nucleotide sequence: TGTGCCTGGGGAGGGACCCCCACGGGGGAGCAGTACTTC. The chain employs TRBV30 and TRBJ2-7, with D perhaps TRBD2 (6 bases). V was shortened by 5 bases and J by 7 bases, with 18 bases between the two germline ends. The CDR3 consists of 13 residues. Germline CDR1 is GTSNPN and CDR2 is SVGIG (reference sequence).